This T cell receptor (beta chain) was obtained from a study of cytomegalovirus exposure and HLA in healthy donors (dated by TCRdb to about 2017). Background on the whole study: An earlier analysis of roughly 630 of the donors reported 250 to 300 Gb of sequence data and approximately 110 million unique TCR beta sequences from 190 million or so T cells. Every repertoire in the discovery cohort had been generated on one and the same sequencing platform. The genetic ancestry cluster associated with self-reported Caucasian donors included around four fifths of the 300 to 450 genotyped donors. An earlier analysis of about 600 of the donors used high-throughput TCR beta sequencing to judge whether each TCR beta V gene segment behaved as functional or pseudogenic. Typing coverage differed by locus: A, B, C, DRB1 and DQB1 were typed in about 629-640 donors, DQA1 in about 510, DPA1 in 600 to 610, and DPB1 in approximately 450. Roughly 300 gigabases of sequencing data and around 80 million unique TCR sequences made up an early release that covered several hundred HLA-typed donors. High-throughput TCR immunosequencing, statistical association of individual TCRs with disease status, and machine learning were combined to predict cytomegalovirus infection status. Among a few hundred genotyped donors of the cohort, an average of 235,054 unique TCR beta nucleotide sequences were sequenced per donor, around a sixth of them non-productive. In a later analysis, previously published TCR beta repertoires from about 640 donors were re-analyzed and high-resolution HLA genotyping was added so that TCR occurrence patterns could be studied. In the later analysis, no new phenotypic data were used to find candidate immune exposures; instead, reliance was placed on TCR beta sequences and their occurrence across donors. The study aimed to test whether signatures of past pathogen exposure could be identified by cataloging public T cell receptors. The study used immunosequencing to profile the T cell repertoires of about 670 subjects and linked those repertoires to cytomegalovirus serostatus. Donor age, sex, ethnicity and CMV serostatus were compiled together with the repertoire data. Genome-wide SNP genotypes for about three fifths of the roughly 670 donors were used in a later genetic analysis, which treated that subset as a discovery cohort. HLA typing covered class I and class II loci at four-digit resolution. About five DR-DQ haplotypes were treated as single units for association and clustering because of strong linkage in the cohort. A separate validation cohort of 100 to 150 different subjects was used in addition to the 666-subject first cohort. The paper's findings and limits, for the study overall: Linkage disequilibrium might explain the correlated functional status among segregating V segments, but an unknown experimental factor could not be ruled out. In a later analysis, the rate of TCR association differed among HLA loci, with DRB1 alleles having the most associated TCRs and HLA-C alleles having the fewest. In a later analysis, most CMV-associated TCR beta chains were found to appear HLA-restricted, with HLA associations seemingly driven largely by CMV exposure. Across donors, most TCR sequences were observed very rarely, whereas some public TCRs were present in many individuals. The cohort was sequenced for TCR beta chains only, and without alpha or paired-chain data the features that could be detected were limited. For the cohort, immune exposure information was limited to CMV serostatus. Compared with the roughly 700-donor mean, donors in an Asian-associated ancestry cluster had fewer N-insertions in productive TCRs, according to a later genetic analysis. A cluster of highly shared sequence variants was judged likely to represent a technical artifact of the sequencing pipeline. In a later analysis, 16,951 TCR beta sequences were associated with specific HLA alleles at a false discovery rate of 0.05. Assigning TCR associations to individual alleles was difficult when HLA alleles, especially DR and DQ, strongly co-occurred. The earlier analysis of approximately 590 of the donors excluded 15 to 20 rarely observed V segments, including chromosome 9 orphons, because counts were too low. Compared with equally common non-associated chains, HLA-associated TCR beta chains in a later analysis were more clonally expanded and had lower generation probabilities. Because some donors lacked HLA typing at each locus, the association tests relied only on the typed subset. A further reported finding was that TCR beta sequences accurately predicted the HLA-A and HLA-B alleles for most subjects in the first cohort. Roughly uniform sequencing depth across donors was assumed in presence/absence analyses, although this assumption may not hold. The classifier was reported to diagnose cytomegalovirus status with high specificity and sensitivity in both the original cohort and the validation cohort. The 87-base-pair reads could not distinguish some IMGT-functional V segments, including TRBV6-2 and TRBV6-3, so those segments were excluded. An earlier analysis of approximately 600 of the donors showed that most TCR beta V segments appeared in productive rearrangements either about 90% or about 30% of the time, which broadly matched IMGT annotations. In the study, some 160 TCR beta chains were listed as associated with cytomegalovirus. In a later analysis, several top co-occurrence clusters were reported to appear linked to parvovirus B19, influenza, CMV and Epstein-Barr virus. A later genetic analysis associated a missense DCLRE1C variant with V-gene and J-gene trimming of TCR beta chains, and an independent cohort replicated the association. In vitro tests confirmed that a few of the cytomegalovirus-associated TCR beta chains recognize cytomegalovirus antigens. The authors suggested that the approach could potentially be generalized to other disease states and immunological phenotypes.

The library was obtained by the immunoSEQ multiplex PCR assay. For the multiplex PCR, a mixture combining 60 forward primers for TCR Vbeta segments and 13 reverse primers for TCR Jbeta segments was used. The CDR3 region of rearranged TCR beta genes was amplified from genomic DNA by a multiplex PCR assay. The Illumina HiSeq System was used to sequence the amplified TCR beta libraries as 87-base-pair reads. On the authors' methods: A later analysis counted about 82 million unique TCR beta chains across the 640 or so repertoires, and 10 million to 12 million of these chains were shared by at least two donors. To remove PCR and sequencing errors, raw reads were error-corrected and collapsed into unique sequences using a nearest-neighbor algorithm that merged closely related sequences. Alignment of CDR3 sequences to IMGT reference sequences was used to assign V, D and J gene segments. For a sequence to be retained, a match of at least six nucleotides to both a V gene segment and a J gene segment was required. A rearrangement was called productive if the CDR3 had no stop codons and remained in frame with V and J, and every other rearrangement was called non-productive. CDR3 was defined according to IMGT convention as the region running from the second conserved V-encoded cysteine to the conserved J-encoded phenylalanine. The earlier analysis of a few hundred of the donors excluded sequences that lacked an unambiguous match to a single V gene segment. An earlier analysis of over 450 of the donors classified V segments as functional when productive rearrangements were above 56.7% and as segregating when the standard deviation between donors was above 5%. To diagnose cytomegalovirus status from the catalog of TCR beta chain sequences, a statistical classification framework was built. In a later analysis, V and J genes were assigned by comparing TCR nucleotide sequences against IMGT/GENE-DB human TR gene sequences. Using the TCRdist pipeline, a later analysis assigned CDR3 sequences along with most-parsimonious VDJ recombination scenarios. In a later analysis, each TCR beta chain was defined by its CDR3 amino acid sequence together with its V-gene family, and reads without a unique V-gene family were excluded. A later analysis removed several hundred highly shared, low-generation-probability nucleotide sequences to deal with suspected cross-contamination and a sequencing artifact. For each public chain, a later analysis derived a clonal expansion index from normalized ranks of inferred template counts within each repertoire. In a later analysis, generation probabilities were computed with a VDJ recombination model fitted to out-of-frame rearrangements, and the resulting probabilities were checked against IGoR. In a later analysis, TCR-TCR, TCR-HLA and TCR-CMV co-occurrence was scored with hypergeometric tests, and a repertoire-size bias correction was applied to TCR pairs. To estimate false discovery rates, a later analysis permuted the HLA or CMV assignments 20 times. In a later analysis, co-occurring TCRs were grouped using DBSCAN, with TCRdist sequence similarity added in when clustering inside HLA-allele-positive subsets. Repertoires with fewer than 30,000 or more than 120,000 public chains were left out of co-occurrence clustering, as were five repertoires with anomalous nucleotide sharing. Sourced from immuneACCESS, this table was stored by TCRdb with only in-frame sequences that have V and J called. A share of the clones is absent; for the studies checked, an unresolved V gene accounts for under half, and the remainder has no known explanation. For V, J and clone size, that table is used; D and trimming come from the DNA. Recorded for this sample are around 40,000 clones; about 60% of them occurred a single time. The ten largest clones add up to about 8.5% of the sample.

This clone was seen a single time. Its antigen target is currently unknown. The sample holds no much larger clone one base away, and base qualities are not on file. The germline V gene provides CDR1 LGHNA and CDR2 YNFKEQ. Trimming costs V 2 bases and J 4 bases, and their ends lie 9 bases apart. The CDR3, cysteine through phenylalanine, is 15 amino acids long. The kept DNA is CDR3 alone, 45 bases in frame from the first base. The cohort consisted of fewer than 700 healthy bone marrow donors. All cohort members were sampled while nominally healthy, although unrecorded immune exposures were likely present. Of the approximately 620 cohort members, about 270 had a positive CMV serostatus and just over 350 had a negative one, while no CMV serostatus was recorded for the donor. A peripheral blood sample was provided by each donor, and peripheral blood mononuclear cells were used for TCR beta sequencing. Genomic DNA was extracted from the blood cell samples with the Qiagen DNeasy Blood Extraction Kit.

The origin of this receptor is a human donor in good health. The sequenced sample was PBMCs. The chain uses TRBV4-2 and TRBJ1-6, with the D gene too uncertain to name. The DNA reads as follows: TGTGCCAGCAGCCAATCCAGAAGTTATAATTCACCCCTCCACTTT. Its coded protein is CASSQSRSYNSPLHF.